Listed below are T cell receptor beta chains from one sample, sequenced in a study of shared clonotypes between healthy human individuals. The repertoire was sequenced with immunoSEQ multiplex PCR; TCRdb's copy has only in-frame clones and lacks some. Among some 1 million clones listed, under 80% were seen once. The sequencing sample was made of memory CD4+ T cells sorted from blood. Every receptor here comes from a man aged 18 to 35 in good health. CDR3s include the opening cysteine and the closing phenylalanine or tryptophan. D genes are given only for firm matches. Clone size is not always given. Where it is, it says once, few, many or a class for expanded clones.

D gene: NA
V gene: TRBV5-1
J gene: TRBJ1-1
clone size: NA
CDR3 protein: CASSRLTGNTEAFF
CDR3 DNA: TGCGCCAGCAGCCGACTCACAGGGAACACTGAAGCTTTCTTT

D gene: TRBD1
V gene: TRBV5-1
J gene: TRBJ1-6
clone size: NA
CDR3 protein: CASSLQGKGSPLHF
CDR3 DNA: TGCGCCAGCAGCTTACAGGGGAAAGGTTCACCCCTCCACTTT

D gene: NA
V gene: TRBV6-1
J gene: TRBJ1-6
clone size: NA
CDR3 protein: CASSEAQYNSPLHF
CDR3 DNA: TGTGCCAGCAGTGAAGCACAGTATAATTCACCCCTCCACTTT

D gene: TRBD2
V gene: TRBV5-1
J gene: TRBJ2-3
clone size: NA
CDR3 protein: CASSSGSGTSTDTQYF
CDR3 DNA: TGCGCCAGCAGCTCCGGGAGCGGGACTAGCACAGATACGCAGTATTTT

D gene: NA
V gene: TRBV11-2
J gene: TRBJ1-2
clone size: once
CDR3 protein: CASSLDQWVYGYTF
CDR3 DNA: TGTGCCAGCAGCTTAGATCAATGGGTGTATGGCTACACCTTC

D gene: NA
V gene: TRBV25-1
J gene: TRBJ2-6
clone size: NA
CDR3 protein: CASSESAGGANVLTF
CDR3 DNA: TGTGCCAGCAGTGAATCGGCGGGTGGGGCCAACGTCCTGACTTTC

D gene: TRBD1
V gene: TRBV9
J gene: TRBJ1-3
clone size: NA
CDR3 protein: CASSAQGGGTGNTIYF
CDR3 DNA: TGTGCCAGCAGCGCGCAGGGAGGGGGCACAGGAAACACCATATATTTT

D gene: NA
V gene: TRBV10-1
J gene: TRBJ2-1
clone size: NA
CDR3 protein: CASRGPGAGMCNEQFF
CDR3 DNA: TGCGCCAGCAGGGGACCGGGGGCGGGGATGTGCAATGAGCAGTTCTTC

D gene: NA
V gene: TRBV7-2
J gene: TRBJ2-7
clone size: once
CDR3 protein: CASSLDVGEQYF
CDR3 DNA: TGTGCCAGCAGCTTAGACGTGGGCGAGCAGTACTTC

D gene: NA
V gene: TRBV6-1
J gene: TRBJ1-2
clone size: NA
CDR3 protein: CASSEVTVRYGYTF
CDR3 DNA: TGTGCCAGCAGTGAAGTGACAGTCCGCTATGGCTACACCTTC

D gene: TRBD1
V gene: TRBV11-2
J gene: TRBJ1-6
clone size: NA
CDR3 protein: CASSRTGTDSPLHF
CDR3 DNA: TGTGCCAGCAGCAGGACAGGGACAGATTCACCCCTCCACTTT

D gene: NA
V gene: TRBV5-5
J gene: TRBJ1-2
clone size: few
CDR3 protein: CASSFSLIYGYTF
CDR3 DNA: TGTGCCAGCAGCTTCTCCTTGATCTATGGCTACACCTTC

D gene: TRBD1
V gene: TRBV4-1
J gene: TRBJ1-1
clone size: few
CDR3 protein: CASSRDTGGLNTEAFF
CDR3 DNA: TGCGCCAGCAGCCGAGACACAGGGGGCCTTAACACTGAAGCTTTCTTT

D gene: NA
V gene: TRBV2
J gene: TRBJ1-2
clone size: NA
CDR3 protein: CASSERQVYGYTF
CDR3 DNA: TGTGCCAGCAGTGAAAGGCAGGTCTATGGCTACACCTTC

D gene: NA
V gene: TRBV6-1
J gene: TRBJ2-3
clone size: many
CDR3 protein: CASSDRQARITDTQYF
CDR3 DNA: TGTGCCAGCAGTGATCGACAGGCCCGGATCACAGATACGCAGTATTTT

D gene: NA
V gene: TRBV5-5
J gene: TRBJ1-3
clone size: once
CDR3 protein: CASSPALSGNTIYF
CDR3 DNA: TGTGCCAGCAGCCCTGCCCTCTCTGGAAACACCATATATTTT

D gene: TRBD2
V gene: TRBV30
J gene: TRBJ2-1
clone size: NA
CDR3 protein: CAWSHGTSGTMGEQFF
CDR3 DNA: TGTGCCTGGAGTCACGGGACTAGCGGGACAATGGGTGAGCAGTTCTTC

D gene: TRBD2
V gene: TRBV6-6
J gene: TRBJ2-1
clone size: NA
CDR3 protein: CASSSIAGGSYNEQFF
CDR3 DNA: TGTGCCAGCAGTTCTATAGCGGGGGGATCCTACAATGAGCAGTTCTTC

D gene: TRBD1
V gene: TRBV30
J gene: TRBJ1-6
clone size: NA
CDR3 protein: CAWSGQANSPLHF
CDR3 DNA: TGTGCCTGGAGCGGACAGGCCAATTCACCCCTCCACTTT

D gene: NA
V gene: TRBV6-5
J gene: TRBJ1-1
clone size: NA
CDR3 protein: CASSWVRDTEAFF
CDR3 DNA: TGTGCCAGCAGTTGGGTGCGGGACACTGAAGCTTTCTTT

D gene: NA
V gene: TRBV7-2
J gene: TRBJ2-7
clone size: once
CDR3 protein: CASSSDGSSSYEQYF
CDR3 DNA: TGTGCCAGCAGCTCGGACGGTTCAAGCTCCTACGAGCAGTACTTC

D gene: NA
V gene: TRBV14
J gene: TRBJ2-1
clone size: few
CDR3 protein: CASSQHRVGVGLTYNEQFF
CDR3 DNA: TGTGCCAGCAGCCAACATCGTGTCGGGGTTGGGCTTACCTACAATGAGCAGTTCTTC

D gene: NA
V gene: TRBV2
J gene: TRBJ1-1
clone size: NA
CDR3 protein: CASSEDRAPMNTEAFF
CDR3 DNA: TGTGCCAGCAGTGAAGATCGGGCCCCGATGAACACTGAAGCTTTCTTT

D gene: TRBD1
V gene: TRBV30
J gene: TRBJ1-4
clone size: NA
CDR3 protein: CARGGGGEKLFF
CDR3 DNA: TGTGCCCGAGGGGGCGGCGGTGAAAAACTGTTTTTT

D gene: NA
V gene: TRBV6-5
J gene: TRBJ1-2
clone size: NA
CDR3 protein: CASSYVAGNNGYTF
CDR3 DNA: TGTGCCAGCAGTTACGTCGCAGGGAATAATGGCTACACCTTC

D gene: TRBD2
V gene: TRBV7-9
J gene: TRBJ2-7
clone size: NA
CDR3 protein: CASSSTPSTGGEQYF
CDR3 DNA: TGTGCCAGCAGCTCCACACCCAGCACGGGGGGCGAGCAGTACTTC

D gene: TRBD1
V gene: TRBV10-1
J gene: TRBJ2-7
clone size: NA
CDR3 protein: CASSGSGQGPDEQYF
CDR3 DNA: TGCGCCAGCAGTGGATCGGGACAGGGTCCCGACGAGCAGTACTTC

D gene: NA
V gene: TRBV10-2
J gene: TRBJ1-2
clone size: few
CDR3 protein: CASSESAGPYGYTF
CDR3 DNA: TGCGCCAGCAGTGAGTCGGCGGGACCATATGGCTACACCTTC

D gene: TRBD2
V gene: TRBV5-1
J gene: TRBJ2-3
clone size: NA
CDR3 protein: CASSLGTSGSTDTQYF
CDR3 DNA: TGCGCCAGCAGCTTGGGGACTAGCGGTAGCACAGATACGCAGTATTTT

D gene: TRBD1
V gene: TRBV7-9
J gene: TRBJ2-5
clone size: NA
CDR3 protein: CASSLPGGHQYF
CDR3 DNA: TGTGCCAGCAGCTTGCCAGGGGGTCATCAGTACTTC

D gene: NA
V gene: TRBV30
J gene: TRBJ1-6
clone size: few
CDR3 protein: CAWSLLGSPLHF
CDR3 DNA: TGTGCCTGGAGTCTCTTGGGGTCACCCCTCCACTTT

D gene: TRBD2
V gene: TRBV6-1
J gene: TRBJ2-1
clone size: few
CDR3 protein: CASTGGAGGRNEQFF
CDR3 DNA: TGTGCCAGCACAGGTGGGGCGGGAGGGAGGAATGAGCAGTTCTTC

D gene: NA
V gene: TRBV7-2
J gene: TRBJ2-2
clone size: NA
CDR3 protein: CASSLGVRTRTGELFF
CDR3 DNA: TGTGCCAGCAGCTTAGGCGTCCGCACGAGGACCGGGGAGCTGTTTTTT

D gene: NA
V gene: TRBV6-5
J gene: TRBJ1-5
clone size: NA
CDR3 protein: CASSYSGAANQPQHF
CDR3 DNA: TGTGCCAGCAGTTACTCGGGGGCTGCCAATCAGCCCCAGCATTTT

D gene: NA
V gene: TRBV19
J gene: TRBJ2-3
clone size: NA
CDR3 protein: CASSRTADTQYF
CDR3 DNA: TGTGCCAGTAGTAGGACAGCGGATACGCAGTATTTT

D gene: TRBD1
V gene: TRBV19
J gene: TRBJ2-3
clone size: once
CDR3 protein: CASSSQGVGTDTQYF
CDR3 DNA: TGTGCCAGTAGTTCACAGGGGGTTGGCACAGATACGCAGTATTTT

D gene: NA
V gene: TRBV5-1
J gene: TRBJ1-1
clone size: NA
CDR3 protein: CASSLAGGQYTEAFF
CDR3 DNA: TGCGCCAGCAGCTTGGCCGGGGGGCAATACACTGAAGCTTTCTTT

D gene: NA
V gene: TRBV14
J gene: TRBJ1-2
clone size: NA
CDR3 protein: CASSQWGIYTF
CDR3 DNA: TGTGCCAGCAGCCAATGGGGTATCTACACCTTC

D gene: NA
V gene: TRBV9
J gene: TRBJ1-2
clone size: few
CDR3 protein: CASSVAWASNYGYTF
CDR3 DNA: TGTGCCAGCAGCGTAGCTTGGGCGTCTAACTATGGCTACACCTTC

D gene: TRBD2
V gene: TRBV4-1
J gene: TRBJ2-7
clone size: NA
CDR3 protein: CASSQEGSGVYEQYF
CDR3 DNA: TGCGCCAGCAGCCAAGAAGGTAGCGGGGTATACGAGCAGTACTTC

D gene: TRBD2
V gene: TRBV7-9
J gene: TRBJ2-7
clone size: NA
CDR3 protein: CASSPRPGGYEQYF
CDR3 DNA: TGTGCCAGCAGCCCTCGCCCGGGGGGGTACGAGCAGTACTTC

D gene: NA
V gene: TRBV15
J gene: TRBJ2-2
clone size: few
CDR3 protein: CATSSTRNTGELFF
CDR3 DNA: TGTGCCACCAGCTCCACAAGAAACACCGGGGAGCTGTTTTTT

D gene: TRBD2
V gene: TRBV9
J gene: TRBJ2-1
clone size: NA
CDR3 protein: CASSASGSSYEQFF
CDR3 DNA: TGTGCCAGCAGCGCTAGCGGGAGTTCCTATGAGCAGTTCTTC

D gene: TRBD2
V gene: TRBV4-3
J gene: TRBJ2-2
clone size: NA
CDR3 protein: CASSQVYVLATAGELFF
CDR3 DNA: TGCGCCAGCAGCCAAGTATATGTACTAGCGACGGCCGGGGAGCTGTTTTTT

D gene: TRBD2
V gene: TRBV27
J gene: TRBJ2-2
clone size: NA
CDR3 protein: CASSLAGGGELFF
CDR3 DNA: TGTGCCAGCAGTTTAGCGGGGGGCGGGGAGCTGTTTTTT

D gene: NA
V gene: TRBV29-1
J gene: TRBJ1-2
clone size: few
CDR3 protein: CVEDSYGYTF
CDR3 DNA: TGCGTGGAGGATAGCTATGGCTACACCTTC

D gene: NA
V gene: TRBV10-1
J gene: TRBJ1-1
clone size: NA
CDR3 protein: CASSESRRVSPTEAFF
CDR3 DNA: TGCGCCAGCAGTGAGTCGCGGCGGGTCTCCCCCACTGAAGCTTTCTTT

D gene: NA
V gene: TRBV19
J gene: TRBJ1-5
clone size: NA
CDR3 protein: CASSIAGAQVQPQHF
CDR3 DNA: TGTGCCAGTAGTATTGCAGGGGCGCAGGTTCAGCCCCAGCATTTT

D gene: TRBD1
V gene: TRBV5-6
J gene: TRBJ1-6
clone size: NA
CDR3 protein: CASYLFGTGDNSPLHF
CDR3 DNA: TGTGCCAGCTACCTATTCGGGACAGGGGATAATTCACCCCTCCACTTT

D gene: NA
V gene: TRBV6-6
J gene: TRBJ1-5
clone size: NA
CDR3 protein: CASNAGTGINQPQHF
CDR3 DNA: TGTGCCAGCAACGCCGGGACGGGTATAAATCAGCCCCAGCATTTT

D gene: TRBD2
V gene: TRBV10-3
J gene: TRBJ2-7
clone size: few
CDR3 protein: CAISPTSGGAQYEQYF
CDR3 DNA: TGTGCCATCAGTCCAACTAGCGGGGGGGCTCAGTACGAGCAGTACTTC

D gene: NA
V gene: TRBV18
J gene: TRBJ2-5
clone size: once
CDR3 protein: CASSPLASQETQYF
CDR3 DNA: TGTGCCAGCTCACCACTAGCGTCCCAAGAGACCCAGTACTTC

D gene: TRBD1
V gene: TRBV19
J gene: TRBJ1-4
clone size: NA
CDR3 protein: CASSTGQVTNEKLFF
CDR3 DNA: TGTGCCAGTAGTACCGGACAGGTGACTAATGAAAAACTGTTTTTT